What follows are 9 T cell receptor beta chains derived from one specimen sequenced in a study of vaccination and CD4 T cells after COVID-19. Their cognate antigens are unknown. Treatment noted: roughly 10-day PBMC culture with coronavirus spike peptide pools or control peptides (ViraFEST assay). The study sequenced cultured CD4+ T cell DNA using the Oncomine TCR Beta short-read assay. TCRdb passed the PCR reads through MiXCR, listing each CDR3 protein once. The sample includes 9,500 to 11,000 distinct CDR3 sequences, around 70% of them seen just once. The sequenced sample consisted of CD4+ T cells from blood, cultured in vitro. Source of these receptors: a human donor who had recovered from COVID-19.

The V gene is TRBV19, the J gene TRBJ1-5; 8 nucleotides match TRBD1. This CDR3 is built from 13 residues. The V segment lost 6 bases and the J segment 6 bases; nucleotides outside the gene matches: 4. Germline V CDR1 and CDR2: LNHDA, SQIVND (reference sequence). CDR3 coding DNA: TGTGCCAGTAGGGACAGGGTCGGTCAGCCCCAGCATTTT. This encodes CASRDRVGQPQHF.

The chain has TRBV6-2 or TRBV6-3 and TRBJ2-7; 8 nucleotides line up with TRBD1. The trim removed 7 bases at V and 6 bases at J, leaving 8 bases unmatched. The CDR3 covers 13 residues. CDR1 and CDR2 from the germline V gene are MNHEY and SVGEGT. CDR3 amino acids: CASTYGQGFEQYF. The CDR3 DNA follows: TGTGCCAGCACTTATGGACAGGGATTCGAGCAGTACTTC.

The chain links TRBV6-4 to TRBJ2-7, with 8 bases lining up with TRBD2. J gave up 3 bases and V 10 bases, and 5 bases lay outside the gene matches. Germline loops: CDR1 MRHNA, CDR2 SNTAGT. CDR3 length: 12 residues. CDR3 loop: CAIGGEDYEQYF. In DNA, the CDR3 is TGTGCCATCGGGGGGGAGGACTACGAGCAGTACTTC.

The chain recombines TRBV7-2 with TRBJ1-2; TRBD1 agrees at 12 bases. V was pared by 5 bases and J by 13 bases, with 14 bases of the junction left unmatched. The germline V gene has CDR1 SGHTA and CDR2 FQGNSA. The CDR3 is 15 amino acids. The CDR3 loop is CASSAGGTGGVRGTF. CDR3 DNA sequence: TGTGCCAGCAGCGCAGGCGGGACAGGGGGCGTCCGGGGCACCTTC. Drawing the rest from reference TRBV7-2 and TRBJ1-2, the complete variable domain is GAGVSQSPSNKVTEKGKDVELRCDPISGHTALYWYRQSLGQGLEFLIYFQGNSAPDKSGLPSDRFSAERTGGSVSTLTIQRTQQEDSAVYLCASSAGGTGGVRGTFGSGTRLTVV.

V and J are TRBV7-9 and TRBJ2-5, with 8 bases fitting TRBD1. This CDR3 has 16 residues. Germline lookup yields CDR1 SEHNR and CDR2 FQNEAQ (reference sequence). The junction had 9 bases not matched to a gene; V was cut back by 2 bases and J by 4 bases. CDR3 coding DNA: TGTGCCAGCAGCTTATCCCGACAGGGGTGGGGAGAGACCCAGTACTTC. This gives the protein CASSLSRQGWGETQYF.

The chain recombines TRBV24-1 with TRBJ2-7; TRBD2 is a possible D gene (6 bases). Germline CDR1 is KGHDR and CDR2 is SFDVKD. This CDR3 has 13 residues. V lost 4 bases to trimming and J lost 6 bases, with 12 bases between them. The CDR3 DNA reads as TGTGCCACCAGTGACTCGGTGGGGGGCGAGCAGTACTTC. Translation: CATSDSVGGEQYF.

Note on this clonotype: One end of the junction is discordant with germline, which a read error may explain. J is TRBJ1-5 and V is TRBV29-1; D not resolved. Germline V gives CDR1 SQVTM, CDR2 ANQGSEA. The CDR3 totals 12 residues. The CDR3 DNA reads TGCAGCGCTCAAACTGGGGATCAACCCCAGCATTTT. Protein: CSAQTGDQPQHF.

V usage is TRBV6-5 and J usage is TRBJ1-5; D remains unclear. The CDR3 loop spans 14 amino acids. V was cut by 4 bases and J by 8 bases, with 15 bases left in between. Germline V gives CDR1 MNHEY, CDR2 SVGAGI. The CDR3 reads CASSSGGTAKPQHF. CDR3 nucleotides: TGTGCCAGCAGTTCGGGAGGCACGGCGAAGCCCCAGCATTTT.

The chain has TRBV19 and TRBJ2-3, with a tentative D call TRBD2 (6 bases). The CDR3 covers 14 residues. V lost 6 bases and J 4 bases, leaving 14 bases between the germline ends. Germline V gene lookup returns CDR1 LNHDA and CDR2 SQIVND (reference sequence). CDR3 loop: CASRLAPNADTQYF. As DNA, the CDR3 is TGTGCCAGTAGGCTAGCGCCGAACGCAGATACGCAGTATTTT.